This T cell receptor beta chain originates from a study of shared clonotypes between healthy human individuals. Study in general: Used for every donor were three CD4 naive, three CD4 memory, two CD8 naive and one CD8 memory plate.

V lost 8 bases to trimming and J lost 4 bases; unmatched junction nucleotides: 10. Germline CDR1 and CDR2: ENHRY and SYGVKD. The CDR3 is 14 residues long. As concerns this clone: As yet, its antigen is unknown.

Findings and limits, study-wide: Represented genetic and exposure-history diversity was restricted by having few donors. Apart from blood, nothing was sampled; tissue repertoires likely differ.

Repertoires were generated with immunoSEQ multiplex PCR, while TCRdb's copy carries only in-frame clones and drops some. This sample yields fewer than 3 million clones, of which 92% are seen a single time; 0.37% belongs to the top ten. This clonotype originated in a man between 18 and 35 years old in good health. Some clones in this sample may be carry-over from other donors' samples. The chain links TRBV10-3 to TRBJ2-5, with TRBD2 matching 7 bases. The sequencing input was naive CD4+ T cells from PBMCs. Documented subset: CD45RA+ positively selected. As DNA, the CDR3 is TGTGCCATCCACCCCACGGGCGGGGGAGAGACCCAGTACTTC. It codes for CAIHPTGGGETQYF.